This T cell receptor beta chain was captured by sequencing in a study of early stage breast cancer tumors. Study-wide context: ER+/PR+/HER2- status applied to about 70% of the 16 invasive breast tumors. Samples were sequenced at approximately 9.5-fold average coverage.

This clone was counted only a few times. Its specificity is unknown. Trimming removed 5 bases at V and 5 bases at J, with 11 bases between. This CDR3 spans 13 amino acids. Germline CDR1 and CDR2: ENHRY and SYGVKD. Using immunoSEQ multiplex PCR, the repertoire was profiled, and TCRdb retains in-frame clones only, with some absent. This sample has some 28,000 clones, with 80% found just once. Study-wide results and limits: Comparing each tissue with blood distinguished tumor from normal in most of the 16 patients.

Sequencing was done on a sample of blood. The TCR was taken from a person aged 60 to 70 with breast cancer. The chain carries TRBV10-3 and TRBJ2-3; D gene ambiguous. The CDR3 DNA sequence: TGTGCCATCAGTTCACGAGTTCAAGATACGCAGTATTTT. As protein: CAISSRVQDTQYF.